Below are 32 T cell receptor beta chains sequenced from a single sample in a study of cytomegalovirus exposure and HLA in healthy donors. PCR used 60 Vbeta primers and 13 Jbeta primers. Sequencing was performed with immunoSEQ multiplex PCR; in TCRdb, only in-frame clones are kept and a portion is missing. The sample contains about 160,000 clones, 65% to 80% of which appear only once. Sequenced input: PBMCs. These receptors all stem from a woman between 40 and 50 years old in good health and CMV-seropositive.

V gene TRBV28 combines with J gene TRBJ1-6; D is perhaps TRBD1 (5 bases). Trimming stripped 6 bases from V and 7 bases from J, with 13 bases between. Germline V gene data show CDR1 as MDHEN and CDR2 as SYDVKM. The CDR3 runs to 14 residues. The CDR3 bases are TGTGCCAGCAGCTCCCGGGGGAGGAATTCACCCCTCCACTTT. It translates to CASSSRGRNSPLHF.

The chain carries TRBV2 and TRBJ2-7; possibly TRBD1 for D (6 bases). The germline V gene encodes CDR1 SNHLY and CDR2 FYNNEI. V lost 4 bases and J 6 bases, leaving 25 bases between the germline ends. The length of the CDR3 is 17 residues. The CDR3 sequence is CASSGGFLGTNNGEQYF. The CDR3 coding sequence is TGTGCCAGCAGTGGGGGATTTTTAGGGACAAACAATGGCGAGCAGTACTTC.

CDR3 sequence reads: CARSGRSEAFF. As DNA, the CDR3 is TGTGCCAGATCAGGGAGGTCTGAAGCTTTCTTT. This chain uses TRBV5-3 with TRBJ1-1, with D tentatively TRBD1 (5 bases). TRBV5-3 is designated an ORF whose function remains uncertain. V was cut by 7 bases and J by 6 bases, with 10 bases left in between. CDR3 length equals 11 residues.

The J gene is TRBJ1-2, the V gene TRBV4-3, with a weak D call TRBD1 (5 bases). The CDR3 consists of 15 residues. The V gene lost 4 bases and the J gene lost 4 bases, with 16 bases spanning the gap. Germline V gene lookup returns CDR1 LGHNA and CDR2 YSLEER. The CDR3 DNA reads TGCGCCAGCAGCCCGGGAGGGGCGAATATCTATGGCTACACCTTC. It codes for CASSPGGANIYGYTF.

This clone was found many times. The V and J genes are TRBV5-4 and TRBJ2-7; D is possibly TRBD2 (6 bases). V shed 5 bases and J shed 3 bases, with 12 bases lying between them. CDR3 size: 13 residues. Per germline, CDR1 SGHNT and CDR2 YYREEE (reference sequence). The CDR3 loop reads CASSPGDNYEQYF. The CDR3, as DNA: TGTGCCAGCAGTCCGGGAGACAACTACGAGCAGTACTTC.

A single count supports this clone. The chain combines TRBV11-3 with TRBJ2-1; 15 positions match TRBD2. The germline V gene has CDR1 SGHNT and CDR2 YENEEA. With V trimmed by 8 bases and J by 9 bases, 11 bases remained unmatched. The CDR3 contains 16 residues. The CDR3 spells CASSLGLAGGPGEQFF. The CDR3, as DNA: TGTGCCAGCTCCCTCGGACTAGCGGGGGGGCCGGGTGAGCAGTTCTTC.

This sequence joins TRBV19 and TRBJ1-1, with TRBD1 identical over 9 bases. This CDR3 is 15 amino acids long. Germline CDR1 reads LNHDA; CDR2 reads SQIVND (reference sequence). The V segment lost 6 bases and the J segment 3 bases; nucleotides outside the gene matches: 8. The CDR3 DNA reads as TGTGCCAGTAGCTTACAGGGGGCCCGGCACACTGAAGCTTTCTTT. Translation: CASSLQGARHTEAFF.

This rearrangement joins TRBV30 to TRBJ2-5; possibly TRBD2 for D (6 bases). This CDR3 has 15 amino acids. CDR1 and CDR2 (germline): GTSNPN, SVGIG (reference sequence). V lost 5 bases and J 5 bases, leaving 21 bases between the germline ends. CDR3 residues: CAWGGDGIVGETQYF. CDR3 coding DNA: TGTGCCTGGGGAGGGGACGGGATAGTGGGCGAGACCCAGTACTTC.

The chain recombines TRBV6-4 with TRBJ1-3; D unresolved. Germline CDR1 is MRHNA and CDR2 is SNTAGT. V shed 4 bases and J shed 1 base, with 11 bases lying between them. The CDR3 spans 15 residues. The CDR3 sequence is CASSGEVPSGNTIYF. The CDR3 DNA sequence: TGTGCCAGCAGTGGGGAGGTGCCGTCTGGAAACACCATATATTTT.

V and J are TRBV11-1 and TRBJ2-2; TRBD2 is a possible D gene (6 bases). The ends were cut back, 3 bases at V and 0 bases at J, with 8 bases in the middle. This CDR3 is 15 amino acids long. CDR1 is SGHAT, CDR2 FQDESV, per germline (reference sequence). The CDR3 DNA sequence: TGTGCCAGCAGCTTCGGGACTTCGAACACCGGGGAGCTGTTTTTT. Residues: CASSFGTSNTGELFF.

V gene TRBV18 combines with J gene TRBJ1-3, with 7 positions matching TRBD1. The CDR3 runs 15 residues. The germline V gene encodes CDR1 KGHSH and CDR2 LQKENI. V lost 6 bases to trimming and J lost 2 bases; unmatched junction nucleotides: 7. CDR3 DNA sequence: TGTGCCAGCTCTCGCGACAGGGCCCCTGGAAACACCATATATTTT. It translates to CASSRDRAPGNTIYF.

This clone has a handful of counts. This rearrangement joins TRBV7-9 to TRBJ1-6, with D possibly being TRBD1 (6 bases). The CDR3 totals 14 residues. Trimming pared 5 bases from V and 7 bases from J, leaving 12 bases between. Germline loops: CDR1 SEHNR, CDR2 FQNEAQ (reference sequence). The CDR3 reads CASSPGQTNSPLHF. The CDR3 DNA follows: TGTGCCAGCAGCCCCGGACAGACCAATTCACCCCTCCACTTT. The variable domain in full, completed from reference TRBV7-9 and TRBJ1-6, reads DTGVSQNPRHKITKRGQNVTFRCDPISEHNRLYWYRQTLGQGPEFLTYFQNEAQLEKSRLLSDRFSAERPKGSFSTLEIQRTEQGDSAMYLCASSPGQTNSPLHFGNGTRLTVT.

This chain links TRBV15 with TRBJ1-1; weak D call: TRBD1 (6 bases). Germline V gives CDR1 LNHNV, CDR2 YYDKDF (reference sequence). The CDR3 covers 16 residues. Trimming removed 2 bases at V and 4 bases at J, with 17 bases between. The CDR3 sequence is CATSRITGRGGTEAFF. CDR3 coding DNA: TGTGCCACCAGCAGAATAACAGGGAGAGGCGGCACTGAAGCTTTCTTT.

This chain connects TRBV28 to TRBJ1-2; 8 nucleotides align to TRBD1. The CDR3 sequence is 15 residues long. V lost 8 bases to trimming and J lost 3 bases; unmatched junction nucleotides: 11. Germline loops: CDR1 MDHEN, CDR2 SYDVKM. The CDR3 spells CASGAGTGEDYGYTF. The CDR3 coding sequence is TGTGCCAGCGGGGCCGGGACAGGAGAGGACTATGGCTACACCTTC.

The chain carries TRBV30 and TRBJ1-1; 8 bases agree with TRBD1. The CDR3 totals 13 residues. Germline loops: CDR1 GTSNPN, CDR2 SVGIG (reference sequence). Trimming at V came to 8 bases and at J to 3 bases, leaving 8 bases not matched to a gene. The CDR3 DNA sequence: TGTGCCCAGGGGGCCGGGACGGACACTGAAGCTTTCTTT. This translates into CAQGAGTDTEAFF. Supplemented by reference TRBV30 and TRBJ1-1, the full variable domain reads SQTIHQWPATLVQPVGSPLSLECTVEGTSNPNLYWYRQAAGRGLQLLFYSVGIGQISSEVPQNLSASRPQDRQFILSSKKLLLSDSGFYLCAQGAGTDTEAFFGQGTRLTVV.

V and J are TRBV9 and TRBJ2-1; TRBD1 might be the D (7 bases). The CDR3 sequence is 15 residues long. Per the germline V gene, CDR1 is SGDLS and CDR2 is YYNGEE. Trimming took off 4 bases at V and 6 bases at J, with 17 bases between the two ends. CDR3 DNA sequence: TGTGCCAGCAGCAAGGGCATGCGGGACAGCAATGAGCAGTTCTTC. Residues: CASSKGMRDSNEQFF.

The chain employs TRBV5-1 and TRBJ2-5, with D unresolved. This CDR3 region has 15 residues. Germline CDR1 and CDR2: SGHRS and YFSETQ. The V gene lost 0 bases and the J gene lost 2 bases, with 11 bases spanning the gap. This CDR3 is CASSLEPISQETQYF. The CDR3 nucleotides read TGCGCCAGCAGCTTGGAGCCCATAAGTCAAGAGACCCAGTACTTC.

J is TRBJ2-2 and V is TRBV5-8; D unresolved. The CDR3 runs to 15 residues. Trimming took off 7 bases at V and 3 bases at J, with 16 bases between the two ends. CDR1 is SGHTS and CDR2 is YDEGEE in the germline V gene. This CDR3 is CASYPDIVDTGELFF. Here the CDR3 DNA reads TGTGCCAGCTATCCCGACATTGTCGACACCGGGGAGCTGTTTTTT.

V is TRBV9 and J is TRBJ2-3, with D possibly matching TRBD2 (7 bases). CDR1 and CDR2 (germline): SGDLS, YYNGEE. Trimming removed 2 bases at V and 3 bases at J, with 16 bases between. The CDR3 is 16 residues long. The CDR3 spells CASSVFEGGLTDTQYF. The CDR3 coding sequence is TGTGCCAGCAGCGTCTTTGAGGGGGGGCTTACAGATACGCAGTATTTT.

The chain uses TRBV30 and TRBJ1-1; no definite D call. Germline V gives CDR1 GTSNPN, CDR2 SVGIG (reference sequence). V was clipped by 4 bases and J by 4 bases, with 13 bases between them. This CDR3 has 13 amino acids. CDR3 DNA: TGTGCCTGGAAGGTCGGGGTGGGCACTGAAGCTTTCTTT. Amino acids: CAWKVGVGTEAFF. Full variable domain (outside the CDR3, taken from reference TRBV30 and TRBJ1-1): SQTIHQWPATLVQPVGSPLSLECTVEGTSNPNLYWYRQAAGRGLQLLFYSVGIGQISSEVPQNLSASRPQDRQFILSSKKLLLSDSGFYLCAWKVGVGTEAFFGQGTRLTVV.

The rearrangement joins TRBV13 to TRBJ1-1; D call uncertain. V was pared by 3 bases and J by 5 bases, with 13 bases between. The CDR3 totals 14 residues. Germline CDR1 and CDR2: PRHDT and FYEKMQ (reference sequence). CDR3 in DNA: TGTGCCAGCAGCTTGGTTCGGGGAGGAACTGAAGCTTTCTTT. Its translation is CASSLVRGGTEAFF.

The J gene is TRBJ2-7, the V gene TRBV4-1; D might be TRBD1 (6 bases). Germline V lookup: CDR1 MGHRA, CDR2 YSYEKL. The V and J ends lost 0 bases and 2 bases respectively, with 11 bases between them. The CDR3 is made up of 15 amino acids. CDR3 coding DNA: TGCGCCAGCAGCCAAGATCGGGACACAGCCTACGAGCAGTACTTC. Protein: CASSQDRDTAYEQYF.

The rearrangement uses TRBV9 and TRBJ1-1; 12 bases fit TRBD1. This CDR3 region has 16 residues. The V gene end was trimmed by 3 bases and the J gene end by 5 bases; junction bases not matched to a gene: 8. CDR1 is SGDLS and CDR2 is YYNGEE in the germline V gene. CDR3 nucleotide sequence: TGTGCCAGCAGCGACCGGGACAGGGGGCTTGGGACTGAAGCTTTCTTT. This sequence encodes CASSDRDRGLGTEAFF.

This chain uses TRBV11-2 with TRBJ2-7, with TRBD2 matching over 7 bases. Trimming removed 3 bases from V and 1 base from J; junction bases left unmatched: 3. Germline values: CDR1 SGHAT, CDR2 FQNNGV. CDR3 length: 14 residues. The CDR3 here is CASSFRDYSYEQYF. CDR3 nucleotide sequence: TGTGCCAGCAGCTTCCGGGACTATTCCTACGAGCAGTACTTC.

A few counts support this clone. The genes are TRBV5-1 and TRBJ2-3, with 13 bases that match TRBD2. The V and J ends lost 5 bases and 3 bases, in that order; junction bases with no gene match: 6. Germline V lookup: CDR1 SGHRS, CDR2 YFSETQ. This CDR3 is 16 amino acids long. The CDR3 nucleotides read TGCGCCAGCAGGCAGGGGACTAGCGGGATTACAGATACGCAGTATTTT. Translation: CASRQGTSGITDTQYF.

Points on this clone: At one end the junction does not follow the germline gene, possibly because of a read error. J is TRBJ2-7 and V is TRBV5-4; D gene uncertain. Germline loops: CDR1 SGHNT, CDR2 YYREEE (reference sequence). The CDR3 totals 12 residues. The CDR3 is CASSPDGYEQYF. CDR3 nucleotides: TGTGCCAGCAGCCCCGACGGGTACGAACAGTACTTC.

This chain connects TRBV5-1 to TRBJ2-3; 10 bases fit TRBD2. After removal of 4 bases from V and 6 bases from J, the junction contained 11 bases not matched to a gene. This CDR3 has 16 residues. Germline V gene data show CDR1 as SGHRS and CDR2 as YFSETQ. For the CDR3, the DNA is TGCGCCAGCAGCCCTGCGACTAGCGGGTGGCGGGATACGCAGTATTTT. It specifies CASSPATSGWRDTQYF.

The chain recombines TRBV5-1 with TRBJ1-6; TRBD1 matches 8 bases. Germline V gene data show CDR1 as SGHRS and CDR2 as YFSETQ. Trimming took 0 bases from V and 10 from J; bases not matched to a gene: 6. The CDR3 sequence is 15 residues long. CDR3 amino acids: CASSLGTGLNSPLHF. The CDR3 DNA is TGCGCCAGCAGCTTGGGGACAGGGTTAAACTCACCCCTCCACTTT.

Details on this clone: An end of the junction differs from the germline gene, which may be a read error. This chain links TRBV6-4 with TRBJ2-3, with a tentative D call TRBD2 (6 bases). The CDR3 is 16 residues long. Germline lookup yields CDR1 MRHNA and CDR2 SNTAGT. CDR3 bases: TGTGCCAGCAGTGACTCGGTTGGGGGGAGCATAGATACGCAGTATTTT. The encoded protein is CASSDSVGGSIDTQYF.

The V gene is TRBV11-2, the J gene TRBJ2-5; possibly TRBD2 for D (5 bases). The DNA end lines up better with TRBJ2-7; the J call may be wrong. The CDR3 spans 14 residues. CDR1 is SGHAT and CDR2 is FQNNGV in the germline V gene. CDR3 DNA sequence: TGTGCCAGCAGCCCGAATGTTGGGAGTCACGAGCAGTACTTC. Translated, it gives CASSPNVGSHEQYF.

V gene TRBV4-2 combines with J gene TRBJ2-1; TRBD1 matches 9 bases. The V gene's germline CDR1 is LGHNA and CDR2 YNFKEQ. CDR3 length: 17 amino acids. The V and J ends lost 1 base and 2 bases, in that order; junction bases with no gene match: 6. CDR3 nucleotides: TGTGCCAGCAGCCAAGTGGGCGGACAGGGGACCTACAATGAGCAGTTCTTC. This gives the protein CASSQVGGQGTYNEQFF.

The CDR3 DNA reads as TGTGCCAGTAGTTTCTTACAGCTAAACTATGGCTACACCTTC. This translates into CASSFLQLNYGYTF. The gene calls are TRBV19 and TRBJ1-2; D ambiguous. The CDR3 loop spans 14 amino acids. Trimming stripped 5 bases from V and 2 bases from J, with 12 bases between. Germline V gene sequence: CDR1 LNHDA, CDR2 SQIVND (reference sequence). The variable domain in full, completed from reference TRBV19 and TRBJ1-2, reads DGGITQSPKYLFRKEGQNVTLSCEQNLNHDAMYWYRQDPGQGLRLIYYSQIVNDFQKGDIAEGYSVSREKKESFPLTVTSAQKNPTAFYLCASSFLQLNYGYTFGSGTRLTVV.